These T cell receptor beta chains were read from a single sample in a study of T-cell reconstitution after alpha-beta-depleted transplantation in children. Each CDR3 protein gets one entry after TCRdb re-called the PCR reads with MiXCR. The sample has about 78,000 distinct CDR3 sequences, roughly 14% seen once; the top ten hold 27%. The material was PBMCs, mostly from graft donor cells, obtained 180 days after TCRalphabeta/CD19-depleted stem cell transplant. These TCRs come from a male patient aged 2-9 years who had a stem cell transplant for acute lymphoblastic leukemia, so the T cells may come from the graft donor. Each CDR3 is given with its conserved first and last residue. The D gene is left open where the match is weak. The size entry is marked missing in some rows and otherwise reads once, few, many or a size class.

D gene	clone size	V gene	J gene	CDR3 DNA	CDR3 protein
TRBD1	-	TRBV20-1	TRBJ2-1	TGCAGTGCTAGAGTATGGGCCGGGACAGGGACAAGCAATGAGCAGTTCTTC	CSARVWAGTGTSNEQFF
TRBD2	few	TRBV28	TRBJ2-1	TGTGCCAGTGAGACTAGCGGGAGTCCTAATGAGCAGTTCTTC	CASETSGSPNEQFF
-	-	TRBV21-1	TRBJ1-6	TGTGCCAGCAGGTGGCCCCTCCACTTT	CASRWPLHF
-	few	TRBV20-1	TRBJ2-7	TGCAGTGCCGCACAGGACTTTCCCTACGAGCAGTACTTC	CSAAQDFPYEQYF
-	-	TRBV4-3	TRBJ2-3	TGCGCCAGCAGCCAAGATGTGGCACTGGAAAGGAGGGGTACGCAGTATTTT	CASSQDVALERRGTQYF
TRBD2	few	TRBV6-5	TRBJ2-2	TGTGCCAGCAGTTGGGGACTACCGGGATCGGGGACCGGGGAGCTGTTTTTT	CASSWGLPGSGTGELFF
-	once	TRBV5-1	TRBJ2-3	TGCGCCAGCAGCCCCGGCGCGGGCACAGATACGCAGTATTTT	CASSPGAGTDTQYF
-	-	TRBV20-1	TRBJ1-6	TGCAGTGCTACCATCTCTTCGGGTTCACCCCTCCACTTT	CSATISSGSPLHF
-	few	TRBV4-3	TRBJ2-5	TGCGCCAGCAGCCAAGACCCTACCTCGGGGCAGGGTGAGACCCAGTACTTC	CASSQDPTSGQGETQYF
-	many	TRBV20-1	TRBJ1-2	TGCAGTGCTAGGGGAGGGACCACCTATGGCTACACCTTC	CSARGGTTYGYTF
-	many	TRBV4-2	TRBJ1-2	TGTGCCAGCAGCCAACCCCCCGGACGGGGTAATTCTATCGGGTACACCTTC	CASSQPPGRGNSIGYTF
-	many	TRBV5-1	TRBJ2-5	TGCGCCAGCAGCTTGGATCCTCTGAGAGAGACCCAGTACTTC	CASSLDPLRETQYF
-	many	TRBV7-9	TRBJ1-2	TGTGCCAGCAGCTCCCCGGAGGGTATCTATGGCTACACCTTC	CASSSPEGIYGYTF
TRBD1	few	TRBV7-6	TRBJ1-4	TGTGCCAGCAGCCCACTTGAGGACAGGGGGGATGAAAAACTGTTTTTT	CASSPLEDRGDEKLFF
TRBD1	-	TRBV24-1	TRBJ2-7	TGTGCCACCAGTGATTCCATACAGGGGTCCCCCTACGAGCAGTACTTC	CATSDSIQGSPYEQYF
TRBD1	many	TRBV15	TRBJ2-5	TGTGCCACCAGCACGGGACAGGGAGAAGAGACCCAGTACTTC	CATSTGQGEETQYF
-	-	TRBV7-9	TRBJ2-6	TGTGCCAGCAGCTTAGGGGACCGTCACTCTGGGGCCAACGTCCTGACTTTC	CASSLGDRHSGANVLTF
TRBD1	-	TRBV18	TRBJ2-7	TGTGCCAGCTCACCCTATCCGACAGGGGGTTCCTACGAGCAGTACTTC	CASSPYPTGGSYEQYF
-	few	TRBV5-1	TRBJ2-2	TGCGCCAGCAGCTTGGAAGGGACCACTACCACCGGGGAGCTGTTTTTT	CASSLEGTTTTGELFF
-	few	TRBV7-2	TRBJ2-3	TGTGCCAGCAGCAAAAACCCCCGGGCTGAAGCGCAGTATTTT	CASSKNPRAEAQYF
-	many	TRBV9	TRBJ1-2	TGTGCCAGCAGCGCAAGACCTCACAGGGAGGGCTATGGCTACACCTTC	CASSARPHREGYGYTF
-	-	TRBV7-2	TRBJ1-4	TGTGCCAGCAGCTCCCCGACAGTTGAAAAACTGTTTTTT	CASSSPTVEKLFF
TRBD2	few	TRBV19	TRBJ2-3	TGTGCCAGTAGTGGGCGGGCTAGCGGGGTGGATACGCAGTATTTT	CASSGRASGVDTQYF
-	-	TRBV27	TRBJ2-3	TGTGCCAGCAGTTTATCCCGGGGGCCGGGCACAGATACGCAGTATTTT	CASSLSRGPGTDTQYF
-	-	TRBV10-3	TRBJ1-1	TGTGCCTCCCAGGTGAGGGGGGCCTCTGAAGCTTTCTTT	CASQVRGASEAFF
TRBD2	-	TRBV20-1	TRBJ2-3	TGCAGTGCTAGTAGGCGGGGGGGCACAGATACGCAGTATTTT	CSASRRGGTDTQYF
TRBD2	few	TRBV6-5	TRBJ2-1	TGTGCCAGCAGTTCCTTCATCGGACTAGCGGGAGGGAACAATGAGCAGTTCTTC	CASSSFIGLAGGNNEQFF
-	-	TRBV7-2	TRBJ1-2	TGTGCCAGCAGCTTAGGCCCGGGGCCGTTCCCCTATGGCTACACCTTC	CASSLGPGPFPYGYTF
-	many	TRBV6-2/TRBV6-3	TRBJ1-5	TGTGCCAGCAGTTACTCAGCCGGTTATAGCAATCAGCCCCAGCATTTT	CASSYSAGYSNQPQHF
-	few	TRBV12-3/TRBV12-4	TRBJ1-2	TGTGCCAGCAGTTTAGGGGTGGGGACCACCTTC	CASSLGVGTTF
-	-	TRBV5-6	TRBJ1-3	TGTGCCAGCAGCTTGATGTCTCTCGGAAACACCATATATTTT	CASSLMSLGNTIYF